The entry that follows covers one T cell receptor beta chain sequence. The antigen this receptor binds is unknown. No qualities accompany the bases; no much larger clone lies one base away. Based on the germline V gene, the CDR1 and CDR2 sequences are MGHRA and YSYEKL. The junction shows trimming of 4 bases on V and 4 bases on J, and the gene matches do not reach 2 bases of it. From the cysteine up to the phenylalanine, the CDR3 has a length of 13 residues. Only the CDR3 part of the read is kept: 39 bases, read in frame from the first base. This sample is drawn from a study of T cell changes during pregnancy in multiple sclerosis (dated by TCRdb to the late 2010s). Regarding the research as a whole: In women with multiple sclerosis, the researchers looked at how the T cell repertoire shifted as pregnancy progressed.

Library method: the immunoSEQ multiplex PCR assay. Entries here come from immuneACCESS through TCRdb and include only in-frame sequences with V and J called. Some clones fail to appear in such tables; in the studies checked, an unresolved V gene covers under half of the shortfall, and the cause of the remainder is unknown. This sample comprises more than 70,000 clones, 91% of them detected only once. Of the sample, more than 1.5% is held by the ten largest clones. The sample consisted of peripheral blood, taken after pregnancy. This TCR came from a female donor in good health, enrolled as a control in a pregnancy study. The chain is made from TRBV4-1 and TRBJ2-5; 8 nucleotides in the junction match TRBD2. This receptor carries the CDR3 CASSRAGGETQYF. The DNA sequence reads TGCGCCAGCAGCCGGGCGGGGGGAGAGACCCAGTACTTC.